One and the same sample provided the 20 T cell receptor beta chains below, sequenced in a study of spatial heterogeneity in lung cancer. Time point indicated: sample taken at primary tumor resection. Researchers sequenced whole RNA taken from tumor, nontumor lung or frozen PBMC without sorting. TCRdb called the 5' RACE reads again in MiXCR, with one record for every CDR3 protein. The sample carries around 7,200 distinct CDR3 sequences, roughly 5% recorded once. The sequencing here drew on normal lung tissue next to the tumor, taken at surgery. The source is a female donor with early-stage non-small cell lung cancer.

This clonotype was observed many times. The chain combines TRBV7-3 with TRBJ2-5; the match to TRBD1 covers 8 bases. This CDR3 region has 15 residues. CDR1 is SGHTA, CDR2 FQGTGA, per germline. Trimming at V came to 5 bases and at J to 2 bases, leaving 7 bases not matched to a gene. CDR3 in amino acids: CASSKRQGPQETQYF. Here the CDR3 DNA reads TGTGCCAGCAGCAAACGACAGGGGCCGCAAGAGACCCAGTACTTC.

By share, this clonotype counts as medium-sized (0.01 to 0.1%). The chain employs TRBV23-1 and TRBJ1-1; TRBD1 matches at 10 bases. TRBV23-1 is flagged as an ORF with uncertain function. This CDR3 comprises 21 residues. Germline trimming cut 4 bases from V and 0 bases from J; bases unmatched to any gene: 20. The CDR3: CASSLGSCWGTGATLNTEAFF. The CDR3 coding sequence is TGCGCCAGCAGTCTCGGGTCTTGTTGGGGGACAGGGGCGACCTTGAACACTGAAGCTTTCTTT.

The table lists this clonotype with many counts. The DNA for the CDR3 is TGTGCCAGCAGCCAGCCTACTAGCGGGAGGGACATTCAGTACTTC. Translating it yields CASSQPTSGRDIQYF. The rearrangement joins TRBV7-2 to TRBJ2-4, with 13 bases that match TRBD2. This CDR3 has 15 amino acids. From germline, CDR1 is SGHTA and CDR2 FQGNSA. The J segment lost 8 bases and the V segment lost 5 bases, leaving 6 bases of the junction unmatched.

This clonotype was found a few times. This chain uses TRBV20-1 with TRBJ2-3; TRBD2 is a possible D gene (5 bases). The CDR3 consists of 13 residues. V was trimmed by 0 bases and J by 3 bases, leaving 7 bases between them. Germline assignment: CDR1 DFQATT and CDR2 SNEGSKA (reference sequence). In DNA form, the CDR3 reads TGCAGTGCTAGAGATCCGGGGACAGATACGCAGTATTTT. Its translation is CSARDPGTDTQYF.

This clonotype was detected many times. The chain carries TRBV20-1 and TRBJ2-7; the match to TRBD2 covers 9 bases. CDR3 length: 15 residues. Germline CDR1 DFQATT, CDR2 SNEGSKA (reference sequence). V trimming: 1 base; J trimming: 7 bases; junction bases outside the gene matches: 11. The CDR3 region has the DNA TGCAGTGCTAGAGGGGTTGGGACTAGCCATGTAGAGCAGTACTTC. Its protein product is CSARGVGTSHVEQYF.

This clonotype came up many times. The V and J genes are TRBV12-3 or TRBV12-4 and TRBJ2-1, with 7 bases matching TRBD2. The CDR3 contains 15 residues. V was pared by 2 bases and J by 0 bases, with 1 base of the junction left unmatched. The CDR3 is CASSLRGSSYNEQFF. Written as DNA, the CDR3 is TGTGCCAGCAGTTTACGCGGGAGCTCCTACAATGAGCAGTTCTTC.

Relative to its sample, this clonotype is medium-sized. The chain couples TRBV5-6 to TRBJ1-2; D remains unclear. The CDR3 spans 12 residues. V dropped 0 bases and J dropped 6 bases, with 6 bases sitting between them. CDR1 SGHDT and CDR2 YYEEEE come from the germline V gene. The CDR3 protein is CASSLVQNGYTF. The CDR3 nucleotides are TGTGCCAGCAGCTTGGTGCAGAATGGCTACACCTTC.

This clonotype came up many times. The V and J genes are TRBV7-9 and TRBJ2-3; TRBD1 aligns across 7 bases. The J segment lost 6 bases and the V segment lost 5 bases, leaving 8 bases of the junction unmatched. Germline assignment: CDR1 SEHNR and CDR2 FQNEAQ (reference sequence). The length of the CDR3 is 14 residues. CDR3 sequence reads: CASSLTGAGDTQYF. The DNA for the CDR3 is TGTGCCAGCAGCCTAACAGGGGCAGGGGATACGCAGTATTTT.

V usage is TRBV5-4 and J usage is TRBJ2-5, with 9 nucleotides matching TRBD1. Trimming took 4 bases from V and 4 from J; bases not matched to a gene: 11. The CDR3 contains 16 residues. CDR1 SGHNT and CDR2 YYREEE come from the germline V gene (reference sequence). CDR3 DNA: TGTGCCAGCAGCACCACTACAGGGGGCCGGGGAGAGACCCAGTACTTC. This codes for CASSTTTGGRGETQYF.

This sequence joins TRBV12-3 or TRBV12-4 and TRBJ1-4; D is possibly TRBD1 (6 bases). With 6 bases removed from V and 4 bases from J, the gap between germline ends came to 12 bases. The CDR3 consists of 14 residues. The CDR3 loop is CASSRGRVNEKLFF. The CDR3 region has the DNA TGTGCCAGCAGCAGGGGACGGGTTAATGAAAAACTGTTTTTT.

By share, this clonotype ranks as medium-sized. The rearrangement links TRBV5-6 to TRBJ2-3, with D tentatively TRBD2 (6 bases). The CDR3 is 15 residues long. The germline gives CDR1 SGHDT, CDR2 YYEEEE. The V and J ends lost 4 bases and 1 base respectively, with 13 bases between them. CDR3 protein: CASSGMGEGTDTQYF. The CDR3 coding sequence is TGTGCCAGCAGCGGAATGGGGGAGGGCACAGATACGCAGTATTTT. The whole variable domain, filled in from reference TRBV5-6 and TRBJ2-3, reads DAGVTQSPTHLIKTRGQQVTLRCSPKSGHDTVSWYQQALGQGPQFIFQYYEEEERQRGNFPDRFSGHQFPNYSSELNVNALLLGDSALYLCASSGMGEGTDTQYFGPGTRLTVL.

Judged by abundance, this clonotype is medium-sized. The V and J genes are TRBV20-1 and TRBJ2-1, with 10 bases that match TRBD2. V was pared by 0 bases and J by 9 bases, with 14 bases of the junction left unmatched. The CDR3 consists of 17 residues. The germline V gene has CDR1 DFQATT and CDR2 SNEGSKA (reference sequence). The CDR3 sequence is CSARDSNLAGALGEQFF. Here the CDR3 DNA reads TGCAGTGCTAGAGATTCAAATCTAGCGGGAGCTCTGGGTGAGCAGTTCTTC.

This clonotype is classed as large (0.1 to 1%). CDR3 region: CASSVQGRDTGELFF. CDR3 in DNA: TGTGCCAGCAGTGTACAGGGGCGGGACACCGGGGAGCTGTTTTTT. J is TRBJ2-2 and V is TRBV12-3 or TRBV12-4; TRBD1 matches 7 bases. Trimming took 5 bases from V and 3 from J; bases not matched to a gene: 6. The CDR3 length is 15 residues.

This clonotype occurred many times. The chain combines TRBV28 with TRBJ1-6; 7 bases match TRBD1. The length of the CDR3 is 15 residues. Germline assignment: CDR1 MDHEN and CDR2 SYDVKM. V gave up 3 bases and J gave up 5 bases; unmatched junction bases: 4. The CDR3 DNA sequence: TGTGCCAGCAGTTTGGGGGACAGAAATAATTCACCCCTCCACTTT. This codes for CASSLGDRNNSPLHF.

This clonotype has at least ten counts. The V gene is TRBV5-4, the J gene TRBJ2-1, with D possibly TRBD2 on 5 matching bases. Trimming cost V 5 bases and J 4 bases, with 13 bases left between them. The CDR3 sequence is 14 residues long. Germline CDR1 SGHNT, CDR2 YYREEE (reference sequence). CDR3 sequence: CASSAGSGYNEQFF. The CDR3 DNA reads as TGTGCCAGCAGTGCCGGCTCGGGGTACAATGAGCAGTTCTTC.

This clonotype was counted at least ten times. The gene calls are TRBV7-8 and TRBJ2-1; a weak D match, TRBD2 (5 bases). The germline V gene has CDR1 SGHVS and CDR2 FQNEAQ. This CDR3 has 14 residues. V lost 6 bases, J lost 5 bases, and 14 bases lay in between. In nucleotides, the CDR3 is TGTGCCAGCAGGGCACCGGGAAATCACAATGAGCAGTTCTTC. This encodes CASRAPGNHNEQFF.

Ten or more counts support this clonotype. The genes are TRBV9 and TRBJ2-2; D gene uncertain. V was clipped by 0 bases and J by 1 base, with 4 bases between them. CDR3 length: 14 amino acids. Germline V CDR1 and CDR2: SGDLS, YYNGEE. CDR3 in DNA: TGTGCCAGCAGCGTAGTAGGGAACACCGGGGAGCTGTTTTTT. Translating it yields CASSVVGNTGELFF.

This clonotype was seen many times. The V gene is TRBV12-3 or TRBV12-4, the J gene TRBJ1-3; no definite D call. The CDR3 has 13 residues. Deletions cut 10 bases from V and 0 bases from J, with 10 bases between. The CDR3 DNA sequence: TGTGCCACCCGAGTCGACTCTGGAAACACCATATATTTT. Its protein product is CATRVDSGNTIYF.

This clonotype is termed medium-sized. The V and J genes are TRBV27 and TRBJ1-1, with TRBD1 as a possible D gene (5 bases). The V end lost 2 bases, the J end lost 1 base, and 11 bases lay between the germline ends. This CDR3 region has 15 residues. In germline, CDR1 is MNHEY, CDR2 SMNVEV (reference sequence). DNA for the CDR3: TGTGCCAGCAGTTTAGCAGGGTTGGAGAACACTGAAGCTTTCTTT. Protein: CASSLAGLENTEAFF.

In its sample, this clonotype is medium-sized (0.01 to 0.1%). In DNA form, the CDR3 reads TGCGCCAGCAGTCAATCGGGCGGGAACACCGGGGAGCTGTTTTTT. Its translation: CASSQSGGNTGELFF. This chain connects TRBV23-1 to TRBJ2-2; D gene unclear. TRBV23-1 is an ORF; its function is uncertain. The CDR3 consists of 15 residues. Trimming took off 0 bases at V and 1 base at J, with 6 bases between the two ends.